The 20 T cell receptor beta chains below were found in one sample sequenced in a study of T cells in Graves' hyperthyroidism and ophthalmopathy. RNA transcripts served as the template for amplifying TCR beta CDR3 regions. Initially, a first-round RT-PCR of the TCR CDR3 employed the HTBI primer set. TCRdb analysed the multiplex PCR reads with MiXCR anew, one entry per CDR3 protein. The sample yields about 96,000 distinct CDR3 sequences, around 52% seen once. The sample was blood. The receptors shown here come from a woman aged 40 to 50 with Graves' hyperthyroidism.

V usage is TRBV10-3 and J usage is TRBJ1-1; TRBD1 aligns across 11 bases. The CDR3 totals 14 residues. Germline assignment: CDR1 ENHRY and CDR2 SYGVKD. Trimming took 9 bases from V and 8 from J; bases not matched to a gene: 11. The CDR3 sequence: CAIPGPGQGAEAFF. The DNA for the CDR3 is TGTGCCATTCCAGGCCCTGGACAGGGGGCGGAAGCTTTCTTT.

This clonotype was picked up many times. CDR3 region: CASSQQGAATEAFF. CDR3 sequence (DNA): TGCGCCAGCAGCCAACAGGGGGCAGCGACTGAAGCTTTCTTT. The rearrangement links TRBV5-1 to TRBJ1-1, with 9 bases fitting TRBD1. CDR1 is SGHRS, CDR2 YFSETQ, per germline. This CDR3 is built from 14 residues. V was clipped by 4 bases and J by 5 bases; unmatched bases: 6.

The chain has TRBV6-6 and TRBJ2-5, with D possibly TRBD1 on 5 matching bases. The V gene's germline CDR1 is MNHNY and CDR2 SVGAGI (reference sequence). V was trimmed by 5 bases and J by 3 bases, leaving 16 bases between them. The CDR3 is made up of 15 amino acids. CDR3 in DNA: TGTGCCAGCAGTGGGGCCAGCCCCTCCGAAGAGACCCAGTACTTC. This encodes CASSGASPSEETQYF.

The chain carries TRBV7-9 and TRBJ2-7; 10 positions match TRBD2. This CDR3 comprises 15 residues. Germline V gene data show CDR1 as SEHNR and CDR2 as FQNEAQ (reference sequence). With 5 bases clipped from V and 7 bases from J, the junction kept 11 bases outside the gene matches. This chain's CDR3 is CASSRPAGGPREQYF. CDR3 in DNA: TGTGCCAGCAGCCGCCCAGCGGGAGGGCCTAGGGAGCAGTACTTC.

This clonotype was seen only once. The chain joins TRBV10-3 to TRBJ1-3; D may be TRBD1 (6 bases). Trimming removed 4 bases from V and 8 bases from J, with 15 bases in between. The germline gives CDR1 ENHRY, CDR2 SYGVKD. The length of the CDR3 is 14 residues. The CDR3: CAISAGGGRDTIYF. CDR3 coding DNA: TGTGCCATCAGTGCTGGGGGGGGCAGGGACACCATATATTTT.

This clonotype was found many times. The chain combines TRBV19 with TRBJ2-3, with D possibly TRBD2 on 5 matching bases. Germline loops: CDR1 LNHDA, CDR2 SQIVND (reference sequence). Trimming took 6 bases from V and 0 from J, leaving 13 bases between them. The CDR3 spans 15 residues. Written as DNA, the CDR3 is TGTGCCAGTAGCGACCCTTGGACTAGCACAGATACGCAGTATTTT. Translation gives CASSDPWTSTDTQYF.

This clonotype was detected many times. V and J are TRBV7-2 and TRBJ2-2; D uncertain. The V end lost 5 bases, the J end lost 9 bases, and 19 bases lay between the germline ends. CDR1 and CDR2 from the germline V gene are SGHTA and FQGNSA. The CDR3 length is 15 residues. This CDR3 reads CASSQDSAQSRELFF. CDR3 DNA sequence: TGTGCCAGCAGCCAAGATTCGGCCCAAAGCCGGGAGCTGTTTTTT.

Ten or more counts support this clonotype. V gene TRBV28 combines with J gene TRBJ1-2, with a weak D call TRBD1 (5 bases). The germline CDR1 and CDR2 sequences are MDHEN and SYDVKM. Deletions cut 3 bases from V and 4 bases from J, with 9 bases between. This CDR3 spans 13 amino acids. The CDR3 loop is CASSFRQSYGYTF. Written as DNA, the CDR3 is TGTGCCAGCAGTTTTCGACAGAGCTATGGCTACACCTTC.

This chain links TRBV25-1 with TRBJ2-5; D possibly corresponds to TRBD1 (6 bases). Germline V gene data show CDR1 as MGHDK and CDR2 as SYGVNS. This CDR3 is built from 16 residues. The V end lost 4 bases, the J end lost 4 bases, and 19 bases lay between the germline ends. The CDR3 loop reads CASSATHTTGGETQYF. The CDR3 DNA reads TGTGCCAGCAGTGCTACACATACGACAGGCGGAGAGACCCAGTACTTC.

The chain uses TRBV29-1 and TRBJ2-6; D is unclear. The germline gives CDR1 SQVTM, CDR2 ANQGSEA. The germline V and J ends were trimmed by 0 bases and 6 bases, with 12 bases remaining between them. CDR3 size: 15 residues. CDR3 protein: CSVEDSRQEANVLTF. In DNA form, the CDR3 reads TGCAGCGTTGAAGATTCGCGGCAGGAGGCCAACGTCCTGACTTTC.

The chain recombines TRBV7-2 with TRBJ1-3; 7 bases fit TRBD1. The CDR3 spans 13 residues. Unmatched junction bases numbered 7, after V lost 7 bases and J lost 7 bases. Germline assignment: CDR1 SGHTA and CDR2 FQGNSA. This CDR3 reads CASNRGGFNTIYF. The DNA for the CDR3 is TGTGCCAGCAACAGGGGCGGATTTAACACCATATATTTT.

The gene calls are TRBV13 and TRBJ2-6; D may correspond to TRBD1 or TRBD2 (7 bases each). The germline V gene has CDR1 PRHDT and CDR2 FYEKMQ (reference sequence). The V and J ends lost 3 bases and 2 bases respectively, with 14 bases between them. This CDR3 region has 17 residues. The CDR3 here is CASSFRGGYTGANVLTF. The CDR3 DNA reads as TGTGCCAGCAGCTTCAGGGGGGGTTACACTGGGGCCAACGTCCTGACTTTC.

V gene TRBV29-1 combines with J gene TRBJ1-3; 9 bases match TRBD1. Germline V gives CDR1 SQVTM, CDR2 ANQGSEA. The CDR3 loop spans 14 amino acids. The J segment lost 6 bases and the V segment lost 6 bases, leaving 9 bases of the junction unmatched. The DNA for the CDR3 is TGCAGCGTACAGGGGGCGACTGGCTTAAACACCATATATTTT. Its protein product is CSVQGATGLNTIYF.

This clonotype has just one count. V is TRBV15 and J is TRBJ2-7, with D tentatively TRBD2 (6 bases). Germline V gene sequence: CDR1 LNHNV, CDR2 YYDKDF (reference sequence). CDR3 length: 14 residues. Trimming shortened V by 5 bases and J by 5 bases, and 16 bases separated the two germline ends. CDR3 in amino acids: CATSGGRRGDEQYF. Written as DNA, the CDR3 is TGTGCCACCAGCGGAGGTCGGAGGGGCGACGAGCAGTACTTC.

This clonotype was seen many times. This sequence joins TRBV29-1 and TRBJ1-2; TRBD1 agrees at 8 bases. The CDR3 is made up of 12 amino acids. Germline trimming cut 5 bases from V and 6 bases from J; bases unmatched to any gene: 5. The germline CDR1 and CDR2 sequences are SQVTM and ANQGSEA. CDR3 protein: CSVLQGEDGYTF. The CDR3 DNA follows: TGCAGCGTTTTACAGGGGGAGGATGGCTACACCTTC.

V gene TRBV25-1 combines with J gene TRBJ1-2; no definite D call. CDR3 length: 12 residues. Per the germline V gene, CDR1 is MGHDK and CDR2 is SYGVNS. With 8 bases removed from V and 8 bases from J, the gap between germline ends came to 15 bases. The CDR3 sequence is CASFGRSGGYTF. CDR3 sequence (DNA): TGTGCCAGCTTCGGCAGGTCGGGCGGCTACACCTTC.

This clonotype was recorded at least ten times. J is TRBJ1-4 and V is TRBV2; no firm D call. CDR3 length: 16 amino acids. V was cut by 4 bases and J by 10 bases, with 22 bases left in between. The germline CDR1 and CDR2 sequences are SNHLY and FYNNEI. The CDR3 spells CASSAPPDARSVKLFF. Here the CDR3 DNA reads TGTGCCAGCAGTGCACCACCCGACGCCCGATCGGTAAAACTGTTTTTT.

This clonotype was seen at least ten times. This rearrangement joins TRBV5-1 to TRBJ1-1; D perhaps matches TRBD1 (6 bases). Per the germline V gene, CDR1 is SGHRS and CDR2 is YFSETQ. The CDR3 extends over 15 amino acids. V shed 2 bases and J shed 1 base, with 12 bases lying between them. CDR3 loop: CASSLYRAGNTEAFF. CDR3 nucleotides: TGCGCCAGCAGCTTATACAGGGCGGGGAACACTGAAGCTTTCTTT.

This clonotype was seen repeatedly, ten times or more. The chain couples TRBV7-8 to TRBJ2-3; the D is unclear. The CDR3 extends over 13 amino acids. V was shortened by 8 bases and J by 2 bases, with 11 bases between the two germline ends. Germline V gene data show CDR1 as SGHVS and CDR2 as FQNEAQ. As DNA, the CDR3 is TGTGCCAGCTTACAACTTTTCACAGATACGCAGTATTTT. It yields the protein CASLQLFTDTQYF.

About this clonotype itself: This may be a read error: a much more frequent sequence differs by one nucleotide. The V call is TRBV7-9, the J call TRBJ1-2; D not resolved. Germline V gives CDR1 SEHNR, CDR2 FQNEAQ (reference sequence). V was cut by 0 bases and J by 6 bases, with 8 bases left in between. CDR3 length: 13 residues. CDR3 protein: CASSLAPVNGYTF. Written as DNA, the CDR3 is TGTGCCAGCAGCTTAGCTCCTGTTAATGGCTACACCTTC.